This TCR beta chain was sequenced in a study of cytomegalovirus exposure and HLA in healthy donors. CDR1 and CDR2 (germline): SGDLS, YYNGEE. The CDR3 loop spans 16 amino acids. The junction had 12 bases not matched to a gene; V was cut back by 5 bases and J by 2 bases. A multiplex PCR was run with 60 Vbeta primers and 13 Jbeta primers. In the authors' methods: In a later analysis, of 84 million or so unique beta chains, about 12 million appeared in at least two donors. Method: immunoSEQ multiplex PCR; TCRdb's copy keeps in-frame clones and lacks some. That table is the source of V, J and clone size, and D and trimming were worked out from the DNA. The repertoire holds some 180,000 clones, about 90% seen once, with roughly 0.24% in the top ten.

The clonotype was recovered from a girl less than two years old in good health and CMV-seronegative. Sequenced material: PBMCs. V and J are TRBV9 and TRBJ2-5; 7 nucleotides line up with TRBD2. In nucleotides, the CDR3 is TGTGCCAGCAGTCCTAACGGGGGGTCCTCTCAAGAGACCCAGTACTTC. It codes for CASSPNGGSSQETQYF.